The 14 T cell receptor beta chains in this list originate from one sample, sequenced in a study of OX40 agonist ivuxolimab in advanced cancers. TCRdb's copy holds only in-frame clones and misses some; the assay was immunoSEQ multiplex PCR. This table holds about 70,000 clones, 80% to 90% found once. The specimen comprised CD4+ or CD8+ T cells sorted from blood, sampled in a trial of the OX40 agonist ivuxolimab. The source of these receptors is an adult with an advanced solid tumor such as melanoma, head and neck, liver or kidney cancer.

The rearrangement joins TRBV4-1 to TRBJ2-1; D perhaps matches TRBD1 (7 bases). Trimming stripped 6 bases from V and 2 bases from J, with 17 bases between. This CDR3 is built from 16 residues. CDR1 is MGHRA, CDR2 YSYEKL, per germline. CDR3: CASSLAGGSTYNEQFF. The CDR3 region has the DNA TGCGCCAGCAGTCTAGCAGGGGGGTCAACCTACAATGAGCAGTTCTTC.

CDR3 coding DNA: TGTGCCAGCAGCCAAGGAGCTACGCAGTATTTT. Its translation: CASSQGATQYF. The chain links TRBV14 to TRBJ2-3; the D is unclear. V dropped 1 base and J dropped 8 bases, with 4 bases sitting between them. CDR1 is SGHDN, CDR2 FVKESK, per germline. This CDR3 is built from 11 residues.

V is TRBV18 and J is TRBJ1-4, with D maybe TRBD1 (5 bases). CDR3 length: 15 amino acids. The V gene lost 3 bases and the J gene lost 5 bases, with 13 bases spanning the gap. Germline V gene data show CDR1 as KGHSH and CDR2 as LQKENI. In nucleotides, the CDR3 is TGTGCCAGCTCACCCTACTCTGAGGGGAATGAAAAACTGTTTTTT. This translates into CASSPYSEGNEKLFF.

This chain links TRBV9 with TRBJ2-5; possibly TRBD1 for D (6 bases). The CDR3 is made up of 15 amino acids. V was clipped by 0 bases and J by 1 base, with 10 bases between them. CDR1 is SGDLS, CDR2 YYNGEE, per germline. Written as DNA, the CDR3 is TGTGCCAGCAGCGTAGCTACAGGGATCCAAGAGACCCAGTACTTC. Translating gives CASSVATGIQETQYF.

The chain couples TRBV30 to TRBJ1-4; D is unresolved. Trimming shortened V by 2 bases and J by 5 bases, and 12 bases separated the two germline ends. The V gene's germline CDR1 is GTSNPN and CDR2 SVGIG (reference sequence). There are 14 residues in the CDR3. The CDR3 sequence: CAWSLLGLNEKLFF. The CDR3 DNA reads as TGTGCCTGGAGTCTCCTGGGCCTAAATGAAAAACTGTTTTTT.

The CDR3 sequence: CASSPGPGQGERREKLFF. In nucleotides, the CDR3 is TGCGCCAGCAGTCCTGGACCGGGACAGGGGGAACGGAGAGAAAAACTGTTTTTT. This sequence joins TRBV5-1 and TRBJ1-4; 11 nucleotides agree with TRBD1. CDR3 size: 18 residues. Per germline, CDR1 SGHRS and CDR2 YFSETQ. Trimming took 5 bases from V and 8 from J; bases not matched to a gene: 17.

The CDR3 nucleotides are TGCAGCGTTGAAGTAGCCGGGCGTGGACAGGGGTTAGCTTTCTTT. Protein product: CSVEVAGRGQGLAFF. The J gene is TRBJ1-1, the V gene TRBV29-1; TRBD1 agrees at 9 bases. Unmatched junction bases numbered 13, after V lost 1 base and J lost 10 bases. The CDR3 extends over 15 amino acids. Per the germline V gene, CDR1 is SQVTM and CDR2 is ANQGSEA.

In this sample, this clone turned up once. The gene calls are TRBV9 and TRBJ1-5; a weak D match, TRBD1 (5 bases). The CDR3 covers 13 residues. Trimming removed 3 bases at V and 5 bases at J, with 9 bases between. Germline V gene data show CDR1 as SGDLS and CDR2 as YYNGEE. The CDR3 sequence is CASSAGLYQPQHF. The CDR3 DNA follows: TGTGCCAGCAGCGCAGGGCTTTATCAGCCCCAGCATTTT.

This clone was seen a few times. The chain couples TRBV19 to TRBJ1-1, with D maybe TRBD1 (5 bases). The CDR3 has 14 amino acids. The germline V and J ends were trimmed by 7 bases and 5 bases, with 17 bases remaining between them. CDR1 is LNHDA and CDR2 is SQIVND in the germline V gene (reference sequence). The CDR3 sequence: CASNLREARTEAFF. The CDR3 nucleotides read TGTGCCAGTAATCTCAGGGAGGCGCGGACTGAAGCTTTCTTT.

The J gene is TRBJ1-2, the V gene TRBV7-2; 9 nucleotides align to TRBD1. Trimming removed 5 bases from V and 2 bases from J; junction bases left unmatched: 3. CDR1 is SGHTA, CDR2 FQGNSA, per germline. The CDR3 has 14 residues. The CDR3 loop is CASSLQGANYGYTF. The CDR3 DNA reads as TGTGCCAGCAGCCTACAGGGGGCGAACTATGGCTACACCTTC.

A few counts support this clone. V is TRBV9 and J is TRBJ1-2, with a tentative D call TRBD1 (6 bases). Trimming took 0 bases from V and 7 from J, leaving 13 bases between them. CDR1 and CDR2 (germline): SGDLS, YYNGEE. The CDR3 extends over 14 amino acids. CDR3 sequence (DNA): TGTGCCAGCAGCGTAGATGACAGGTTAGCTGGCTACACCTTC. Translated: CASSVDDRLAGYTF.

The rearrangement links TRBV25-1 to TRBJ2-2; 10 bases are shared with TRBD2. V dropped 8 bases and J dropped 4; count of bases not matched to a gene: 10. The CDR3 consists of 16 residues. Germline CDR1 is MGHDK and CDR2 is SYGVNS. The CDR3 protein is CASRSGGKGSTGELFF. DNA for the CDR3: TGTGCCAGCCGTAGCGGGGGGAAGGGTAGCACCGGGGAGCTGTTTTTT.

The rearrangement links TRBV7-9 to TRBJ2-5; no reliable D call. Trimming stripped 3 bases from V and 0 bases from J, with 8 bases between. The CDR3 length is 14 residues. Germline V lookup: CDR1 SEHNR, CDR2 FQNEAQ (reference sequence). CDR3 sequence (DNA): TGTGCCAGCAGCTTGGGCACTAACCAAGAGACCCAGTACTTC. The encoded protein is CASSLGTNQETQYF.

The chain employs TRBV28 and TRBJ2-6, with D uncertain. Looked up from germline, CDR1 is MDHEN and CDR2 is SYDVKM. With 5 bases removed from V and 3 bases from J, the gap between germline ends came to 11 bases. CDR3 length: 15 amino acids. The CDR3: CASSHLSGGANVLTF. The CDR3 region has the DNA TGTGCCAGCAGTCACCTCTCGGGTGGGGCCAACGTCCTGACTTTC.